The next 12 T cell receptor beta chains were all read from a single sample in a study of control samples from healthy donors and cancer patients (dated by TCRdb to 2018 to 2021). Library generation was performed with the immunoSEQ multiplex PCR assay. Sourced from immuneACCESS, this table was stored by TCRdb with only in-frame sequences that have V and J called. A share of the clones is absent; for the studies checked, an unresolved V gene accounts for under half, and the remainder has no known explanation. The sample table records about 410,000 clones; around nine tenths of these occur just once. The top ten constitute more than 6% of the sample. Sequencing was done on a sample of PBMCs. These receptors all come from a man between 40 and 49 years old with head and neck cancer.

V usage is TRBV7-8 and J usage is TRBJ2-7; D ambiguous. The CDR3 contains 12 residues. Germline values: CDR1 SGHVS, CDR2 FQNEAQ. The V end lost 5 bases, the J end lost 4 bases, and 9 bases lay between the germline ends. CDR3 in DNA: TGTGCCAGCAGCGGAGAACCTTACGAGCAGTACTTC. Protein product: CASSGEPYEQYF.

The V and J genes are TRBV19 and TRBJ2-3; D gene uncertain. V shed 1 base and J shed 0 bases, with 8 bases lying between them. The CDR3 runs 15 residues. Looked up from germline, CDR1 is LNHDA and CDR2 is SQIVND (reference sequence). The CDR3 region is CASSIAQRSTDTQYF. In nucleotides, the CDR3 is TGTGCCAGTAGTATAGCACAGAGGAGCACAGATACGCAGTATTTT.

The chain is built from TRBV29-1 and TRBJ1-1; TRBD1 matches at 8 bases. With 6 bases clipped from V and 5 bases from J, the junction kept 14 bases outside the gene matches. Germline V gene lookup returns CDR1 SQVTM and CDR2 ANQGSEA. The length of the CDR3 is 15 residues. CDR3 residues: CSVPGQVVFGTEAFF. In DNA form, the CDR3 reads TGCAGCGTACCGGGACAGGTCGTTTTCGGAACTGAAGCTTTCTTT.

The V and J genes are TRBV4-2 and TRBJ2-7; TRBD1 is a possible D gene (5 bases). Per germline, CDR1 LGHNA and CDR2 YNFKEQ. The CDR3 runs to 16 residues. V was pared by 0 bases and J by 0 bases, with 12 bases between. Here the CDR3 reads CASSQEVRASSYEQYF. In nucleotides, the CDR3 is TGTGCCAGCAGCCAAGAAGTCAGGGCGAGCTCCTACGAGCAGTACTTC.

A word on this clone: Other nucleotide sequences from this sample produce the same CDR3. The chain uses TRBV30 and TRBJ1-5; D gene ambiguous. This CDR3 has 12 amino acids. Germline values: CDR1 GTSNPN, CDR2 SVGIG (reference sequence). Trimming left V 2 bases short and J 1 base short, with 3 bases between. The CDR3 protein is CAWSRSNQPQHF. The DNA of the CDR3 is TGTGCCTGGAGTAGAAGCAATCAGCCCCAGCATTTT.

This chain links TRBV5-1 with TRBJ2-1; TRBD1 agrees at 7 bases. The V and J ends lost 5 bases and 0 bases, in that order; junction bases with no gene match: 5. This CDR3 region has 15 residues. Germline V CDR1 and CDR2: SGHRS, YFSETQ. The CDR3 spells CASRNTGDSYNEQFF. In DNA form, the CDR3 reads TGCGCCAGCAGAAATACAGGGGACTCCTACAATGAGCAGTTCTTC.

The genes are TRBV6-5 and TRBJ2-1; D perhaps matches TRBD2 (6 bases). Germline loops: CDR1 MNHEY, CDR2 SVGAGI. V was cut by 2 bases and J by 5 bases, with 13 bases left in between. This CDR3 comprises 15 residues. DNA for the CDR3: TGTGCCAGCAGTTACGGAGGGTGGGGACACAATGAGCAGTTCTTC. Translation: CASSYGGWGHNEQFF.

The rearrangement uses TRBV15 and TRBJ1-1; D not resolved. The V gene's germline CDR1 is LNHNV and CDR2 YYDKDF (reference sequence). V lost 1 base to trimming and J lost 0 bases, with 9 bases between them. The CDR3 consists of 15 residues. The CDR3 reads CATSRGGPVNTEAFF. The CDR3 DNA reads as TGTGCCACCAGCAGAGGAGGACCGGTGAACACTGAAGCTTTCTTT.

This clone was picked up one time. The chain links TRBV5-1 to TRBJ2-3, with TRBD2 matching over 7 bases. J lost 5 bases, V lost 4 bases, and 10 bases had no gene match. CDR1 is SGHRS and CDR2 is YFSETQ in the germline V gene. The length of the CDR3 is 15 residues. CDR3 amino acids: CASSQRGTSLDTQYF. CDR3 in DNA: TGCGCCAGCAGCCAGCGGGGTACGAGCTTAGATACGCAGTATTTT.

The chain carries TRBV3-1 (or the pseudogene TRBV3-2) and TRBJ2-5; TRBD2 matches at 7 bases. CDR1 and CDR2 from the germline V gene are LGHDT and YNNKEL (reference sequence). V lost 3 bases, J lost 2 bases, and 3 bases stayed unmatched. The CDR3 is 14 amino acids. The CDR3 DNA is TGTGCCAGCAGCCAGGCAGCGGGGCAAGAGACCCAGTACTTC. Its translation is CASSQAAGQETQYF.

V and J are TRBV11-2 and TRBJ2-1; no reliable D call. Germline V gene data show CDR1 as SGHAT and CDR2 as FQNNGV. This CDR3 is 11 amino acids long. V was clipped by 4 bases and J by 6 bases, with 4 bases between them. The CDR3 DNA follows: TGTGCCAGCAGCTCGTCCAATGAGCAGTTCTTC. Its protein is CASSSSNEQFF.

The V and J genes are TRBV11-2 and TRBJ2-1; D not certain. Germline loops: CDR1 SGHAT, CDR2 FQNNGV. The CDR3 spans 12 residues. Between the trimmed V and J ends, which lost 5 bases and 9 bases, there was a span of 11 bases. The CDR3 here is CASSPGFTEQFF. As DNA, the CDR3 is TGTGCCAGCAGCCCCGGATTCACTGAGCAGTTCTTC.